This T cell receptor beta chain was profiled in a study of CD8 T cells in Susac syndrome. cDNA came from about 0.5 to 1 ug RNA primed by random hexamers. Amplification of TCR beta CDR3 spanned 54 Vbeta and 13 Jbeta via immunoSEQ multiplex PCR. MiXCR was run by TCRdb on the immunoSEQ multiplex PCR reads, yielding one entry per CDR3 protein. This sample has 130,000 to 150,000 distinct CDR3 sequences, with around 94% found just once. The authors sequenced TCR beta from blood CD8+ and CD4+ T cells. The controls were healthy donors who were matched for age and sex. TEMRA cells were FACS-enriched and CD8+ and CD4+ T cells negatively isolated. Trimming pared 5 bases from V and 7 bases from J, leaving 9 bases between. This CDR3 is built from 12 residues. Germline CDR1 SNHLY, CDR2 FYNNEI.

The sequencing input was CD4+ T cells from PBMCs. V and J are TRBV2 and TRBJ1-5; D gene ambiguous. The receptor was derived from a human donor in good health. DNA of the CDR3: TGTGCCAGCAGTTACGATCCCCAGCCCCAGCATTTT. It is translated as CASSYDPQPQHF.